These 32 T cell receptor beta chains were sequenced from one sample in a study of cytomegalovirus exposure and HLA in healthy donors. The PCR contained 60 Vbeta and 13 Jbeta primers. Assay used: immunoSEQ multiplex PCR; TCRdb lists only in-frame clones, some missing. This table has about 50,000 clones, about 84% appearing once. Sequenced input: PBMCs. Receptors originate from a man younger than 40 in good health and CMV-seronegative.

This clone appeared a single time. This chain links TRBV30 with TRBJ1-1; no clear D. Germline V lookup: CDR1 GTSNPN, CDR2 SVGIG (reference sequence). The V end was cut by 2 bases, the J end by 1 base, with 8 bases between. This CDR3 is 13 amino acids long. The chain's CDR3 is CAWSTGKNTEAFF. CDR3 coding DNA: TGTGCCTGGAGTACGGGGAAGAACACTGAAGCTTTCTTT.

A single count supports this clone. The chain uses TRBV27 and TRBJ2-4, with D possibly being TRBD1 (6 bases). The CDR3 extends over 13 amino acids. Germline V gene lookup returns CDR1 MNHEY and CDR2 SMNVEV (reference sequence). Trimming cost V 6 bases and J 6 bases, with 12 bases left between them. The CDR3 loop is CASSFPRGNIQYF. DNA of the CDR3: TGTGCCAGCAGCTTCCCCAGGGGAAACATTCAGTACTTC.

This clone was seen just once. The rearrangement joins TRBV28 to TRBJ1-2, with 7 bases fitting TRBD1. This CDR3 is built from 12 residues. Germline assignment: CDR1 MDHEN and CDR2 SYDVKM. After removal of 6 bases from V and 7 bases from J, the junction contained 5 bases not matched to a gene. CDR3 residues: CASRPGTVGYTF. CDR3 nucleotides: TGTGCCAGCAGACCTGGGACAGTTGGCTACACCTTC.

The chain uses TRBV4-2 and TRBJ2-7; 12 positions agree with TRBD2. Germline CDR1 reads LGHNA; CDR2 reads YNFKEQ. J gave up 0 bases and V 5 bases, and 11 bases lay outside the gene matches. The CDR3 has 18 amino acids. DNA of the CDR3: TGTGCCAGCAGCTACTCCGGACTAGCGGGGAAAAGCTCCTACGAGCAGTACTTC. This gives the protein CASSYSGLAGKSSYEQYF.

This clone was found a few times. As DNA, the CDR3 is TGTGCCAGCAGTTCCAATGGTCAGGGGGCCTCTGGAAACACCATATATTTT. This gives the protein CASSSNGQGASGNTIYF. The chain combines TRBV6-7 with TRBJ1-3; 8 positions agree with TRBD1. Being an ORF, TRBV6-7 has a function that is uncertain. V was pared by 4 bases and J by 0 bases, with 8 bases of the junction left unmatched. This CDR3 comprises 17 residues.

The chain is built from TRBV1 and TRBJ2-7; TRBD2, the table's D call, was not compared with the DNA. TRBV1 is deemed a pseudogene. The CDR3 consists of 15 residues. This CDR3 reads CTSSRRAGGPYEQYF. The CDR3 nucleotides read TGCACCAGCAGCCGAAGGGCGGGAGGGCCCTACGAGCAGTACTTC.

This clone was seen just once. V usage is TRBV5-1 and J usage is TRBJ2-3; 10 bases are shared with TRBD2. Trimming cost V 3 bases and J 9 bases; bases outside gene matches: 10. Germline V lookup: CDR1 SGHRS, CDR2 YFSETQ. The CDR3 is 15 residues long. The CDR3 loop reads CASSSSGTSEDTQYF. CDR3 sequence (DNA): TGCGCCAGCAGCTCCTCAGGGACTAGCGAAGACACGCAGTATTTT.

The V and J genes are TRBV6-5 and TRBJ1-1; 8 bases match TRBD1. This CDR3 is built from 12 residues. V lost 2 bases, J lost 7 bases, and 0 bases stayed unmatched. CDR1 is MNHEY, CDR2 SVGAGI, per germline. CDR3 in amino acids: CASSYGQGEAFF. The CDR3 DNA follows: TGTGCCAGCAGTTACGGACAGGGTGAAGCTTTCTTT.

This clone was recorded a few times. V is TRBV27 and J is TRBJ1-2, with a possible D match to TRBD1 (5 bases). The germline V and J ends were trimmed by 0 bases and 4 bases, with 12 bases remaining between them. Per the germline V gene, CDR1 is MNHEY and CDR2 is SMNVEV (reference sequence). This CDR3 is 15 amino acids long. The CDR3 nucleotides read TGTGCCAGCAGTTTATCCGACAGTGCATTCTATGGCTACACCTTC. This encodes CASSLSDSAFYGYTF.

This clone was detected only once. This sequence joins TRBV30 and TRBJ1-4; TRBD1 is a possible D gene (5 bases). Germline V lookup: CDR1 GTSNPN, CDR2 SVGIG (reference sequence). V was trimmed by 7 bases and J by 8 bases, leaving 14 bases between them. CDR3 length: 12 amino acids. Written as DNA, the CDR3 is TGTGCCTTAGGCAGGGAAGACGAAAAACTGTTTTTT. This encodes CALGREDEKLFF. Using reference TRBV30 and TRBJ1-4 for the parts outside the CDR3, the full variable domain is SQTIHQWPATLVQPVGSPLSLECTVEGTSNPNLYWYRQAAGRGLQLLFYSVGIGQISSEVPQNLSASRPQDRQFILSSKKLLLSDSGFYLCALGREDEKLFFGSGTQLSVL.

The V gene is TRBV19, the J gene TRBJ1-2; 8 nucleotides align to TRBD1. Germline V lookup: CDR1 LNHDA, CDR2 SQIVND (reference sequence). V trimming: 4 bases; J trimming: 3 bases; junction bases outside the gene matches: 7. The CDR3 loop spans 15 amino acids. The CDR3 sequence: CASSTDRGRHYGYTF. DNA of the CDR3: TGTGCCAGTAGTACAGACAGGGGCAGGCACTATGGCTACACCTTC. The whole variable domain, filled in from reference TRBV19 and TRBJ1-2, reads DGGITQSPKYLFRKEGQNVTLSCEQNLNHDAMYWYRQDPGQGLRLIYYSQIVNDFQKGDIAEGYSVSREKKESFPLTVTSAQKNPTAFYLCASSTDRGRHYGYTFGSGTRLTVV.

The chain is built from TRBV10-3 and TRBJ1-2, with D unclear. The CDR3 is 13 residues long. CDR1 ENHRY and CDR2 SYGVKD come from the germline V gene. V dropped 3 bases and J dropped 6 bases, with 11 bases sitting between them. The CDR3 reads CAISERSSDGYTF. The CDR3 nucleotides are TGTGCCATCAGTGAAAGGTCCAGCGATGGCTACACCTTC.

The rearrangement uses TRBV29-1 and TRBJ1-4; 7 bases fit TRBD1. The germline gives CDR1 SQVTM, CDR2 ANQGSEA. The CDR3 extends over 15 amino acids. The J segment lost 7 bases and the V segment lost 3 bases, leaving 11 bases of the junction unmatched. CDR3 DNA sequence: TGCAGCGTTGACCTCGCCGGGACAGCGGGTGAAAAACTGTTTTTT. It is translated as CSVDLAGTAGEKLFF. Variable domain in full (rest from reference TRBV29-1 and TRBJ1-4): SAVISQKPSRDICQRGTSLTIQCQVDSQVTMMFWYRQQPGQSLTLIATANQGSEATYESGFVIDKFPISRPNLTFSTLTVSNMSPEDSSIYLCSVDLAGTAGEKLFFGSGTQLSVL.

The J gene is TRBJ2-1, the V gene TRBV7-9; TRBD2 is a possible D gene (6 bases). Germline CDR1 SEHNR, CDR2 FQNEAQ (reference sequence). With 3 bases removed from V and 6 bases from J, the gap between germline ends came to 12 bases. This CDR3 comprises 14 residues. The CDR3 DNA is TGTGCCAGCAGCTTTGCGACTAGGCCCAATGAGCAGTTCTTC. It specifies CASSFATRPNEQFF.

CDR3 residues: CASSDLSTGSKSTIYF. The CDR3 coding sequence is TGTGCCAGCAGCGACCTAAGTACAGGGAGTAAGAGCACCATATATTTT. The chain is built from TRBV7-9 and TRBJ1-3; TRBD1 is a possible D gene (6 bases). Deletions cut 5 bases from V and 9 bases from J, with 23 bases between. The germline gives CDR1 SEHNR, CDR2 FQNEAQ (reference sequence). This CDR3 is 16 amino acids long.

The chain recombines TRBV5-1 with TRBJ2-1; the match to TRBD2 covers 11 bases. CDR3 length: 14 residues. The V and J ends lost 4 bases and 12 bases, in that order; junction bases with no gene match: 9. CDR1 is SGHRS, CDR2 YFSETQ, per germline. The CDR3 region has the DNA TGCGCCAGCAGCCCCGGGACTAGCGGTCCACGGCAGTTCTTC. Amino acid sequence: CASSPGTSGPRQFF.

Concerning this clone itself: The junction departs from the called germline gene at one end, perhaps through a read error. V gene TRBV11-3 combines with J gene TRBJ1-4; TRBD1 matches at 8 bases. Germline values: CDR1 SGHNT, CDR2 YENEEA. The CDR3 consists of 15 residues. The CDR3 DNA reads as TGTGCCAGCAGCTTAGATCGAGGCTATGGACAGGGCGAGGTTTTT. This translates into CASSLDRGYGQGEVF.

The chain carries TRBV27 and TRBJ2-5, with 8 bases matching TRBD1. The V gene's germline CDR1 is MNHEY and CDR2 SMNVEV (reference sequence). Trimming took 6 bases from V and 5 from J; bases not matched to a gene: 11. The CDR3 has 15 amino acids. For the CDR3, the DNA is TGTGCCAGCAGACGACAGGGGCAGAGGGGGGAGACCCAGTACTTC. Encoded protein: CASRRQGQRGETQYF.

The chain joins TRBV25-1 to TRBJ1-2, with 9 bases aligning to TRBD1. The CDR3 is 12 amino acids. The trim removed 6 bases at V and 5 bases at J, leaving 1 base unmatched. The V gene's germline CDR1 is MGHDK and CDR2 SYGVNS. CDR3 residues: CASRDRGYGYTF. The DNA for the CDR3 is TGTGCCAGCAGAGACAGGGGGTATGGCTACACCTTC.

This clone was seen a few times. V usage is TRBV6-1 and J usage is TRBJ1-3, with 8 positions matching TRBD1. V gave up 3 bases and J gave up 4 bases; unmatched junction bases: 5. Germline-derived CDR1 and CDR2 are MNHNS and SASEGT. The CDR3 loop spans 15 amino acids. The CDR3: CASSDQGARGNTIYF. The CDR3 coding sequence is TGTGCCAGCAGTGACCAGGGGGCGAGGGGAAACACCATATATTTT.

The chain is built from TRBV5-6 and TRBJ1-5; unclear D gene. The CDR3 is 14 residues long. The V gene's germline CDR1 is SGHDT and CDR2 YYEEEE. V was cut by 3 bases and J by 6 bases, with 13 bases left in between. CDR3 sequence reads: CASSSPGVGQPQHF. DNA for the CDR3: TGTGCCAGCAGCTCCCCCGGGGTAGGTCAGCCCCAGCATTTT.

In DNA, the CDR3 is TGTGCCAGCAGTGGAGCGGGGGAGGCCGGGGAGCTGTTTTTT. Protein sequence: CASSGAGEAGELFF. The V gene is TRBV6-1, the J gene TRBJ2-2; 8 nucleotides match TRBD2. The V gene end was trimmed by 4 bases and the J gene end by 6 bases; junction bases not matched to a gene: 4. The CDR3 length is 14 residues. Per germline, CDR1 MNHNS and CDR2 SASEGT.

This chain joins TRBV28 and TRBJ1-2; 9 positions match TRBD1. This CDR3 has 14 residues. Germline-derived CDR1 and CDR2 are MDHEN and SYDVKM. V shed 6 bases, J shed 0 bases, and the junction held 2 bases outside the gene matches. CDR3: CASRGTGTNYGYTF. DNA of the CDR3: TGTGCCAGCAGGGGGACAGGGACTAACTATGGCTACACCTTC.

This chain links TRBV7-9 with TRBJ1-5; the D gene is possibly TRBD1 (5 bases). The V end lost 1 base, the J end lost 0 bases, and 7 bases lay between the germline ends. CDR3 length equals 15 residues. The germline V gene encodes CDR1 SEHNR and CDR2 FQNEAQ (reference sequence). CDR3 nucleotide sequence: TGTGCCAGCAGCTTAGAGGGGAATAGCAATCAGCCCCAGCATTTT. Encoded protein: CASSLEGNSNQPQHF.

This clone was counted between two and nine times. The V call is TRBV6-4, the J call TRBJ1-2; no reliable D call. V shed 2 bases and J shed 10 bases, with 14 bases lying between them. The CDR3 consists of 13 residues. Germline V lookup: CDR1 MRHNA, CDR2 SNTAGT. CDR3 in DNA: TGTGCCAGCAGTGACAGTTCCTCCAAACTCTACACCTTC. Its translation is CASSDSSSKLYTF.

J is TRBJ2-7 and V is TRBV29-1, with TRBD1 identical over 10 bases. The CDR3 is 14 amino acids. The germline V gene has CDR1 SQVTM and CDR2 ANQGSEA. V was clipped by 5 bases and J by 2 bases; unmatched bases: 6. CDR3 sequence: CSVRFGQGAYEQYF. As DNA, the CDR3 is TGCAGCGTTCGGTTCGGACAGGGGGCCTACGAGCAGTACTTC.

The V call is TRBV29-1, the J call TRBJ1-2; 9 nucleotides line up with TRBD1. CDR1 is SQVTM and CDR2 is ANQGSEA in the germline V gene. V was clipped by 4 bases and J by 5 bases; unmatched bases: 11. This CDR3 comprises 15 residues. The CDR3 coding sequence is TGCAGCGTTGTATCGCCGGGACAGGGTAGATATGGCTACACCTTC. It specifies CSVVSPGQGRYGYTF. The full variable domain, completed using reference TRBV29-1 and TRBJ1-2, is SAVISQKPSRDICQRGTSLTIQCQVDSQVTMMFWYRQQPGQSLTLIATANQGSEATYESGFVIDKFPISRPNLTFSTLTVSNMSPEDSSIYLCSVVSPGQGRYGYTFGSGTRLTVV.

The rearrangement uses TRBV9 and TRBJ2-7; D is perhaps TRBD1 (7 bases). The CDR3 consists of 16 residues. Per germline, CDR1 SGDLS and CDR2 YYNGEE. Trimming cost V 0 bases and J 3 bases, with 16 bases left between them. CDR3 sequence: CASSVEEGAGGYEQYF. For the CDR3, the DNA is TGTGCCAGCAGCGTAGAGGAGGGGGCAGGGGGCTACGAGCAGTACTTC.

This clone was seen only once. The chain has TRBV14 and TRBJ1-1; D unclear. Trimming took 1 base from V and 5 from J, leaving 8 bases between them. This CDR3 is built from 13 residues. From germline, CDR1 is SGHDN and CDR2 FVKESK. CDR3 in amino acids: CASSQGRRTEAFF. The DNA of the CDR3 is TGTGCCAGCAGCCAAGGGAGGAGAACTGAAGCTTTCTTT.

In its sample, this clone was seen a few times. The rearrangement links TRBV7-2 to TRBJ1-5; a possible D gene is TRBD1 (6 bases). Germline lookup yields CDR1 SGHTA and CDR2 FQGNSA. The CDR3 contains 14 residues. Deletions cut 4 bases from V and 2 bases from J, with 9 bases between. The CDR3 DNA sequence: TGTGCCAGCAGCTCGAGGACAGGCAATCAGCCCCAGCATTTT. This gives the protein CASSSRTGNQPQHF.

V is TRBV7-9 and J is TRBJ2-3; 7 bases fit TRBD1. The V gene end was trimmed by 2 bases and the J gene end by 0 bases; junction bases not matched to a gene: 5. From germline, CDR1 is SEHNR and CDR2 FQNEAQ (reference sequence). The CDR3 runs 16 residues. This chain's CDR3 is CASSLRGQESTDTQYF. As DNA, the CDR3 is TGTGCCAGCAGCTTACGAGGACAGGAAAGCACAGATACGCAGTATTTT.

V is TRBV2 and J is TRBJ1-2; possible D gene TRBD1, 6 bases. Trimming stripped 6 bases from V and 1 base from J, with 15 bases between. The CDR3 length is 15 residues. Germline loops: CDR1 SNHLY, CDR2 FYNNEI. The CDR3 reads CASRVQGTHNYGYTF. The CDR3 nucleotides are TGTGCCAGCAGAGTACAGGGTACTCATAACTATGGCTACACCTTC.